The entry below gives a single T cell receptor (beta chain) sequence along with its context. Per the authors' pipeline: Amplification with reference gene primers provided the estimates of nucleated cell counts. Clones were read by immunoSEQ multiplex PCR, and TCRdb kept only the in-frame ones, dropping some. V, J and clone size derive from that table, while D and trimming were established from the DNA sequence. Of 91,000 or so clones detected, 75% to 95% appear once; the ten largest clones hold 3% to 4.5%. This entry is derived from a study of blood T cell repertoires in COVID-19. Turning to the study itself: Some COVID-19 samples were acute and others convalescent; all came from the United States, Italy and Spain. In each case, the material was cDNA or gDNA derived from T cells, B-cell-depleted T cells, or PBMCs.

The CDR3 is 15 residues long. V lost 4 bases and J lost 5, with 15 bases in between. Looked up from germline, CDR1 is ENHRY and CDR2 is SYGVKD. The receptor was isolated from a woman between 45 and 60 years old in a cohort sampled during active COVID-19. Sequenced material: peripheral blood. V usage is TRBV10-3 and J usage is TRBJ2-4; D remains unclear. The CDR3 DNA reads as TGTGCCATCAGTGCCTCCGCCGGGTCTCAAAACATTCAGTACTTC. It codes for CAISASAGSQNIQYF.